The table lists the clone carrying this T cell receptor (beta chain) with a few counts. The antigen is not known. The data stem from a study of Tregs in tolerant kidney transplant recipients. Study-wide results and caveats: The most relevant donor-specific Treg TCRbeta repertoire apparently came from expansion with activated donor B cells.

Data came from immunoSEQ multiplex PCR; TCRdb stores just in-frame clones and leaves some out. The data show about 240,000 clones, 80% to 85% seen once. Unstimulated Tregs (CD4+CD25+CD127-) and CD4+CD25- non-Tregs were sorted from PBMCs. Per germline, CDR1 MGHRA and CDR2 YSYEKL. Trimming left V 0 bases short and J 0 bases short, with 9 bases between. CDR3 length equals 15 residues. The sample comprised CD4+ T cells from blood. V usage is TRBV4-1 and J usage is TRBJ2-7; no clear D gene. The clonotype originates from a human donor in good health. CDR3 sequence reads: CASSQDLLLSYEQYF. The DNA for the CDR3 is TGCGCCAGCAGCCAAGACTTGCTGCTCTCCTACGAGCAGTACTTC.